The clone carrying this T cell receptor (beta chain) was seen a handful of times. What it binds is unknown. This sample was taken from a study of beta chain features in type 1 diabetes. In germline, CDR1 is SGHTA, CDR2 FQGNSA. Trimming stripped 5 bases from V and 6 bases from J, with 14 bases between. This CDR3 is built from 14 residues. cDNA synthesis used the whole RNA isolate, giving expressed TCRB sequences. Repertoires were generated with immunoSEQ multiplex PCR, while TCRdb's copy carries only in-frame clones and drops some. Of under 250,000 clones listed, approximately 14% are singletons. Based on CD45RO/CCR7/CD25/CD127/CD95/CD27, CD4+ regulatory, stem cell-like memory, naive and central memory cells were sorted. Study-level points and caveats: More deletions and fewer insertions at VDJ junctions were seen in type 1 diabetes patients.

V gene TRBV7-2 combines with J gene TRBJ2-1; D may be TRBD2 (7 bases). Sequenced: naive CD4+ T cells from blood. The clonotype comes from a woman between 40 and 50 years old in good health. This chain's CDR3 is CASSPPRGGNEQFF. CDR3 bases: TGTGCCAGCAGCCCCCCGAGGGGGGGCAATGAGCAGTTCTTC.